Presented here are 9 T cell receptor beta chains from one specimen sequenced in a study of breast tumors, draining lymph nodes, adjacent tissues. Axillary draining lymph nodes of breast cancer patients supplied the node samples. TCRdb analysed the multiplex PCR reads with MiXCR anew, one entry per CDR3 protein. The repertoire consists of roughly 120,000 distinct CDR3 sequences, with about 20% occurring once and the leading ten covering under 4.5%. The sample taken for sequencing was axillary lymph node tissue. The source of these receptors is a female donor with breast cancer. Some clones in this sample may be carry-over from other donors' samples.

The chain has TRBV19 and TRBJ2-4; 11 bases match TRBD1. This CDR3 is 19 amino acids long. The germline CDR1 and CDR2 sequences are LNHDA and SQIVND (reference sequence). Trimming removed 4 bases from V and 0 bases from J; junction bases left unmatched: 11. The CDR3 loop is CASSNPWTGGRRAKNIQYF. The CDR3 DNA reads as TGTGCCAGTAGTAACCCGTGGACAGGGGGCCGCCGAGCCAAAAACATTCAGTACTTC.

The chain links TRBV30 to TRBJ2-3; D is possibly TRBD1 or TRBD2 (5 bases each). The ends were cut back, 2 bases at V and 6 bases at J, with 15 bases in the middle. CDR3 length: 14 residues. Germline V gene lookup returns CDR1 GTSNPN and CDR2 SVGIG (reference sequence). Here the CDR3 reads CAWSPGTGADTQYF. The DNA of the CDR3 is TGTGCCTGGAGTCCCGGGACCGGGGCGGATACGCAGTATTTT.

This clonotype was seen many times. The V gene is TRBV5-4, the J gene TRBJ2-3; D unresolved. Germline V gene data show CDR1 as SGHNT and CDR2 as YYREEE (reference sequence). With 1 base removed from V and 1 base from J, the gap between germline ends came to 10 bases. CDR3 length: 15 amino acids. CDR3 region: CASSLSTFRTDTQYF. The DNA of the CDR3 is TGTGCCAGCAGCTTGTCGACATTCCGCACAGATACGCAGTATTTT. Filled out from reference TRBV5-4 and TRBJ2-3, the complete variable domain reads ETGVTQSPTHLIKTRGQQVTLRCSSQSGHNTVSWYQQALGQGPQFIFQYYREEENGRGNFPPRFSGLQFPNYSSELNVNALELDDSALYLCASSLSTFRTDTQYFGPGTRLTVL.

This clonotype was counted a few times. This chain links TRBV5-6 with TRBJ2-2; the D is unclear. Germline values: CDR1 SGHDT, CDR2 YYEEEE. Trimming cost V 1 base and J 0 bases, with 10 bases left between them. The CDR3 consists of 16 residues. Written as DNA, the CDR3 is TGTGCCAGCAGCTTGCCCGGCTCATCGAACACCGGGGAGCTGTTTTTT. Translation gives CASSLPGSSNTGELFF.

This clonotype was recorded at least ten times. This chain uses TRBV6-2 or TRBV6-3 with TRBJ2-7, with 9 bases lining up with TRBD1. The CDR3 is 15 amino acids. CDR1 is MNHEY and CDR2 is SVGEGT in the germline V gene. With V trimmed by 10 bases and J by 1 base, 11 bases remained unmatched. CDR3 residues: CATQRPGQGSYEQYF. In DNA form, the CDR3 reads TGTGCCACCCAGCGACCGGGACAGGGTTCCTACGAGCAGTACTTC.

With respect to this clonotype: A much larger clone differs from this one at a single base, so this may be a read error. The J gene is TRBJ2-1, the V gene TRBV7-9; D may be TRBD1 (6 bases). CDR1 is SEHNR and CDR2 is FQNEAQ in the germline V gene (reference sequence). The CDR3 extends over 14 amino acids. DNA for the CDR3: TGTGCCAGCAGCTTAATTATAGGGGGAAATGAGCAGTCCTTC. Its translation: CASSLIIGGNEQSF.

This clonotype was found many times. The chain has TRBV6-1 and TRBJ1-5, with D unclear. Looked up from germline, CDR1 is MNHNS and CDR2 is SASEGT. The CDR3 length is 16 residues. Deletions cut 4 bases from V and 4 bases from J, with 17 bases between. DNA for the CDR3: TGTGCCAGCAGTGTAACTGGAAATTTAGGGAATCAGCCCCAGCATTTT. It codes for CASSVTGNLGNQPQHF.

At least ten counts were recorded for this clonotype. This chain links TRBV20-1 with TRBJ1-5; TRBD1 is a possible D gene (6 bases). CDR1 is DFQATT and CDR2 is SNEGSKA in the germline V gene (reference sequence). The CDR3 has 14 amino acids. V lost 3 bases and J lost 6, with 15 bases in between. CDR3 sequence: CSARGRGSSQPQHF. The DNA for the CDR3 is TGCAGTGCTAGGGGGAGGGGGAGCTCTCAGCCCCAGCATTTT.

This clonotype came up a few times. The rearrangement joins TRBV18 to TRBJ2-3; 8 bases are shared with TRBD1. This CDR3 is 12 amino acids long. The trim removed 6 bases at V and 4 bases at J, leaving 0 bases unmatched. Germline V gene data show CDR1 as KGHSH and CDR2 as LQKENI. In DNA form, the CDR3 reads TGTGCCAGCTCGACAGGGGCAGATACGCAGTATTTT. As protein: CASSTGADTQYF.